These 26 T cell receptor beta chains were sequenced from one sample in a study of blood T cell repertoires in COVID-19. TCRdb's table, derived via immunoSEQ multiplex PCR, lists solely in-frame clones and lacks some. The repertoire has some 110,000 clones, roughly nine tenths of them found once; the top ten carry roughly 8%. Input material: peripheral blood. The receptor source for this set is a man between 65 and 85 years old who had recovered from COVID-19.

The chain combines TRBV5-4 with TRBJ2-3; D unclear. The CDR3 spans 14 residues. Trimming left V 1 base short and J 2 bases short, with 8 bases between. Germline-derived CDR1 and CDR2 are SGHNT and YYREEE (reference sequence). CDR3 protein: CASSLRRYTDTQYF. DNA of the CDR3: TGTGCCAGCAGCTTGCGCAGGTACACAGATACGCAGTATTTT.

The V gene is TRBV7-3, the J gene TRBJ2-7; TRBD1 matches 7 bases. With V trimmed by 2 bases and J by 1 base, 8 bases remained unmatched. The CDR3 extends over 16 amino acids. Germline lookup yields CDR1 SGHTA and CDR2 FQGTGA. The CDR3 nucleotides read TGTGCCAGCAGCTTAGGACCCGAGACAGGGTCCTACGAGCAGTACTTC. Translating it yields CASSLGPETGSYEQYF. Full variable domain (remainder filled in from reference TRBV7-3 and TRBJ2-7): GAGVSQTPSNKVTEKGKYVELRCDPISGHTALYWYRQSLGQGPEFLIYFQGTGAADDSGLPNDRFFAVRPEGSVSTLKIQRTERGDSAVYLCASSLGPETGSYEQYFGPGTRLTVT.

This chain uses TRBV7-2 with TRBJ2-3; 9 nucleotides match TRBD2. The length of the CDR3 is 15 residues. CDR1 is SGHTA and CDR2 is FQGNSA in the germline V gene. J lost 2 bases, V lost 5 bases, and 5 bases had no gene match. The CDR3, as DNA: TGTGCCAGCAGCAAAGCGGGGGGAAACACAGATACGCAGTATTTT. Protein sequence: CASSKAGGNTDTQYF.

This chain uses TRBV9 with TRBJ2-1, with 9 positions matching TRBD1. This CDR3 is 14 amino acids long. Germline CDR1 SGDLS, CDR2 YYNGEE. V trimming: 2 bases; J trimming: 10 bases; junction bases outside the gene matches: 7. CDR3 amino acids: CASSVGTGSQEQFF. CDR3 nucleotides: TGTGCCAGCAGCGTCGGGACAGGGTCACAGGAGCAGTTCTTC.

V is TRBV7-3 and J is TRBJ2-1, with D hard to call. The CDR3 has 16 amino acids. The germline V gene encodes CDR1 SGHTA and CDR2 FQGTGA. V was pared by 5 bases and J by 0 bases, with 14 bases between. The chain's CDR3 is CASSAFPQASYNEQFF. In DNA form, the CDR3 reads TGTGCCAGCAGCGCATTCCCTCAAGCCTCCTACAATGAGCAGTTCTTC.

The rearrangement links TRBV27 to TRBJ2-7; 9 nucleotides agree with TRBD1. Looked up from germline, CDR1 is MNHEY and CDR2 is SMNVEV (reference sequence). After removal of 2 bases from V and 4 bases from J, the junction contained 6 bases not matched to a gene. The CDR3 has 15 residues. CDR3 sequence (DNA): TGTGCCAGCAGTTTAAGGTACAGGGGGCAGTACGAGCAGTACTTC. Residues: CASSLRYRGQYEQYF.

The chain has TRBV3-1 (or the pseudogene TRBV3-2) and TRBJ1-1; D is unresolved. Trimming took 5 bases from V and 3 from J, leaving 4 bases between them. CDR3 length equals 11 residues. Per germline, CDR1 LGHDT and CDR2 YNNKEL (reference sequence). CDR3 nucleotide sequence: TGTGCCAGCAGCTATTACACTGAAGCTTTCTTT. Protein: CASSYYTEAFF.

The V and J genes are TRBV5-4 and TRBJ1-4; D might be TRBD1 (6 bases). Trimming shortened V by 5 bases and J by 6 bases, and 14 bases separated the two germline ends. This CDR3 region has 14 residues. Germline CDR1 reads SGHNT; CDR2 reads YYREEE (reference sequence). The CDR3 nucleotides read TGTGCCAGCAGGGGGGCTCTAGGTGATGAAAAACTGTTTTTT. Translation gives CASRGALGDEKLFF.

This sequence joins TRBV25-1 and TRBJ1-2; D is possibly TRBD1 (6 bases). The germline V gene encodes CDR1 MGHDK and CDR2 SYGVNS. The CDR3 loop spans 13 amino acids. Trimming removed 6 bases from V and 8 bases from J, with 16 bases in between. CDR3 sequence (DNA): TGTGCCAGCAGGCTGGCCGGACAGTGGGGCTACACCTTC. It translates to CASRLAGQWGYTF.

V is TRBV5-1 and J is TRBJ2-5; 9 bases match TRBD1. The V segment lost 4 bases and the J segment 5 bases; nucleotides outside the gene matches: 6. The CDR3 totals 14 residues. Germline values: CDR1 SGHRS, CDR2 YFSETQ. The CDR3 sequence: CASSRTGAAETQYF. CDR3 DNA: TGCGCCAGCAGCCGGACAGGGGCCGCGGAGACCCAGTACTTC.

About this clone itself: Other DNA sequences of this sample code for an identical CDR3. This chain uses TRBV28 with TRBJ2-5; 11 positions match TRBD2. CDR1 and CDR2 from the germline V gene are MDHEN and SYDVKM. J lost 4 bases, V lost 5 bases, and 0 bases had no gene match. The length of the CDR3 is 13 residues. CDR3 in DNA: TGTGCCAGCAGTCTAGCGGGGGGAGAGACCCAGTACTTC. Its translation is CASSLAGGETQYF.

The CDR3 DNA reads as TGTGCCAGCAAGATGGCGGGAGAAAACTACGAGCAGTACTTC. Protein: CASKMAGENYEQYF. The chain couples TRBV19 to TRBJ2-7, with TRBD2 matching 7 bases. This CDR3 is 14 amino acids long. Germline V lookup: CDR1 LNHDA, CDR2 SQIVND (reference sequence). V dropped 9 bases and J dropped 3; count of bases not matched to a gene: 11.

The count of this clone is one. The chain combines TRBV30 with TRBJ1-5; no firm D call. From germline, CDR1 is GTSNPN and CDR2 SVGIG (reference sequence). CDR3 length equals 17 residues. The chain's CDR3 is CPLVVVPYLYSNQPQHF. CDR3 nucleotides: TGTCCACTGGTCGTCGTTCCGTATTTGTATAGCAATCAGCCCCAGCATTTT. Drawing the rest from reference TRBV30 and TRBJ1-5, the complete variable domain is SQTIHQWPATLVQPVGSPLSLECTVEGTSNPNLYWYRQAAGRGLQLLFYSVGIGQISSEVPQNLSASRPQDRQFILSSKKLLLSDSGFYLCPLVVVPYLYSNQPQHFGDGTRLSIL.

This chain connects TRBV7-2 to TRBJ1-1, with a tentative D call TRBD1 (6 bases). The CDR3 extends over 12 amino acids. Trimming pared 2 bases from V and 8 bases from J, leaving 9 bases between. CDR1 is SGHTA, CDR2 FQGNSA, per germline. The CDR3 nucleotides are TGTGCCAGCAGCTTAAGAACAGGGGAAGCTTTCTTT. Its protein is CASSLRTGEAFF.

The chain uses TRBV11-2 and TRBJ2-5; 9 positions agree with TRBD1. CDR1 and CDR2 (germline): SGHAT, FQNNGV. This CDR3 comprises 15 residues. The J segment lost 5 bases and the V segment lost 5 bases, leaving 9 bases of the junction unmatched. Here the CDR3 DNA reads TGTGCCAGCAGCCCCCGGGGGACAGGGCTGGAGACCCAGTACTTC. Protein sequence: CASSPRGTGLETQYF.

The chain has TRBV2 and TRBJ2-5, with D hard to call. Germline CDR1 and CDR2: SNHLY and FYNNEI. The CDR3 covers 13 residues. Trimming shortened V by 7 bases and J by 2 bases, and 11 bases separated the two germline ends. CDR3 DNA: TGTGCCAGCAATAACCTTGCGCAAGAGACCCAGTACTTC. As protein: CASNNLAQETQYF.

This clone was seen only a few times. The chain joins TRBV28 to TRBJ2-1, with TRBD1 as a possible D gene (8 bases). Per the germline V gene, CDR1 is MDHEN and CDR2 is SYDVKM. The CDR3 contains 15 residues. V was clipped by 1 base and J by 6 bases, with 13 bases between them. Here the CDR3 reads CASSLFTGGVNEQFF. The CDR3 DNA reads as TGTGCCAGCAGTTTATTTACAGGGGGGGTCAATGAGCAGTTCTTC.

The rearrangement uses TRBV6-6 and TRBJ1-2; D not certain. The V gene's germline CDR1 is MNHNY and CDR2 SVGAGI (reference sequence). The CDR3 length is 14 residues. V was pared by 6 bases and J by 4 bases, with 15 bases between. As DNA, the CDR3 is TGTGCCAGCAGCACTATCACTACGAGCTATGGCTACACCTTC. Protein product: CASSTITTSYGYTF.

The rearrangement joins TRBV7-9 to TRBJ1-1; 8 bases align to TRBD1. The V gene end was trimmed by 5 bases and the J gene end by 3 bases; junction bases not matched to a gene: 11. CDR1 is SEHNR, CDR2 FQNEAQ, per germline (reference sequence). This CDR3 is 16 amino acids long. The CDR3 here is CASSNRDRGLHTEAFF. CDR3 nucleotide sequence: TGTGCCAGCAGCAACAGAGACAGGGGATTGCACACTGAAGCTTTCTTT. The full variable domain, in which reference TRBV7-9 and TRBJ1-1 provide the parts outside the CDR3, is DTGVSQNPRHKITKRGQNVTFRCDPISEHNRLYWYRQTLGQGPEFLTYFQNEAQLEKSRLLSDRFSAERPKGSFSTLEIQRTEQGDSAMYLCASSNRDRGLHTEAFFGQGTRLTVV.

The V call is TRBV7-9, the J call TRBJ1-4, with D possibly being TRBD1 (5 bases). There are 14 residues in the CDR3. Looked up from germline, CDR1 is SEHNR and CDR2 is FQNEAQ (reference sequence). V lost 0 bases to trimming and J lost 4 bases, with 6 bases between them. The CDR3 here is CASSLARDNEKLFF. The CDR3 region has the DNA TGTGCCAGCAGCTTAGCCAGGGATAATGAAAAACTGTTTTTT.

The V gene is TRBV28, the J gene TRBJ2-3; 7 bases fit TRBD2. The CDR3 spans 13 residues. V shed 6 bases and J 5 bases; nucleotides not matched to a gene: 5. Germline-derived CDR1 and CDR2 are MDHEN and SYDVKM. The CDR3 spells CASRRSGGDTQYF. In DNA form, the CDR3 reads TGTGCCAGCAGGCGATCGGGAGGAGATACGCAGTATTTT.

This chain links TRBV5-1 with TRBJ1-6; a possible D gene is TRBD1 (5 bases). V was shortened by 1 base and J by 4 bases, with 9 bases between the two germline ends. The CDR3 has 15 amino acids. Germline assignment: CDR1 SGHRS and CDR2 YFSETQ. The chain's CDR3 is CASSLTGQYNSPLHF. The CDR3 DNA reads as TGCGCCAGCAGCTTGACAGGACAATATAATTCACCCCTCCACTTT.

The chain uses TRBV5-1 and TRBJ2-1; D not certain. Between the trimmed V and J ends, which lost 3 bases and 10 bases, there was a span of 14 bases. CDR1 is SGHRS and CDR2 is YFSETQ in the germline V gene. This CDR3 has 13 residues. CDR3 sequence (DNA): TGCGCCAGCAGCTCCCCCGGGTCAGACGAGCAGTTCTTC. It codes for CASSSPGSDEQFF.

The rearrangement uses TRBV11-3 and TRBJ2-1; D gene uncertain. The CDR3 contains 16 residues. Germline values: CDR1 SGHNT, CDR2 YENEEA. Trimming removed 5 bases from V and 0 bases from J, with 14 bases in between. This CDR3 reads CASSPGPASSYNEQFF. The DNA for the CDR3 is TGTGCCAGCAGCCCTGGCCCAGCGAGCTCCTACAATGAGCAGTTCTTC. Full variable domain (outside the CDR3, taken from reference TRBV11-3 and TRBJ2-1): EAGVVQSPRYKIIEKKQPVAFWCNPISGHNTLYWYLQNLGQGPELLIRYENEEAVDDSQLPKDRFSAERLKGVDSTLKIQPAELGDSAVYLCASSPGPASSYNEQFFGPGTRLTVL.

The chain couples TRBV4-3 to TRBJ2-1; 10 nucleotides line up with TRBD2. V lost 4 bases, J lost 8 bases, and 11 bases stayed unmatched. The CDR3 spans 16 residues. Germline V gene data show CDR1 as LGHNA and CDR2 as YSLEER. The CDR3 spells CASSRNPGLATDEQFF. The CDR3 DNA is TGCGCCAGCAGCCGAAACCCGGGACTAGCGACCGATGAGCAGTTCTTC.

The chain employs TRBV27 and TRBJ2-7, with D perhaps TRBD2 (7 bases). This CDR3 has 12 amino acids. V was trimmed by 9 bases and J by 5 bases, leaving 14 bases between them. The germline gives CDR1 MNHEY, CDR2 SMNVEV (reference sequence). CDR3: CARTPGGDEQYF. The CDR3 DNA sequence: TGTGCCAGAACCCCGGGGGGCGACGAGCAGTACTTC.